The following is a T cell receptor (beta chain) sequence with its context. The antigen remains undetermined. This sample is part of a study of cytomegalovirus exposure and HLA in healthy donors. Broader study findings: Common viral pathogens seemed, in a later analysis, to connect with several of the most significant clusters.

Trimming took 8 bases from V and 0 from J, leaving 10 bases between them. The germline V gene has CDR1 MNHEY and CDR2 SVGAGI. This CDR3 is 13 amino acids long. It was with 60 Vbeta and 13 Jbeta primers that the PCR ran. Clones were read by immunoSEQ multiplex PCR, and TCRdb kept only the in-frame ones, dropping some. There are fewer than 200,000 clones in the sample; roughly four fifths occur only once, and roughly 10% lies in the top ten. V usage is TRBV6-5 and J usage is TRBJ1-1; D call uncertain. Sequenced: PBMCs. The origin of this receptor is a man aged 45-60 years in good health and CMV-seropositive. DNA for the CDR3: TGTGCCAGCGCTTCTAGTGTGAACACTGAAGCTTTCTTT. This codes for CASASSVNTEAFF.